What follows describes a single TCR beta chain. Its cognate antigen is unknown. The data derive from a study of T cell responses to AZD1222 COVID-19 vaccine. The CDR3 extends over 15 amino acids. V lost 2 bases and J 2 bases, leaving 12 bases between the germline ends. Germline assignment: CDR1 SGHTA and CDR2 FQGNSA. Profiled with immunoSEQ multiplex PCR; TCRdb holds only in-frame clones, not every one. The profile shows about 120,000 clones, approximately 94% of them singletons. Study results and caveats: Reportedly, close to half of spike-specific TCRs are directed against unmutated variant regions. Regions 160-218 and 743-854 held dominance among vaccine-associated CD4 TCRs, which spanned spike. Repertoires in all cases were sampled only once the peak T cell response had passed. Among the donors, most were white British and more were female, and clonal diversity was possibly underestimated.

The chain combines TRBV7-2 with TRBJ2-5, with D perhaps matching TRBD1 or TRBD2 (6 bases each). Sequenced here: peripheral blood, sampled 28 days after the second AZD1222 dose. The sequence came from an adult who received the AZD1222 COVID-19 vaccine. The CDR3 nucleotides are TGTGCCAGCAGCTTAAACCGGGGGCAACAAGAGACCCAGTACTTC. Translated, it gives CASSLNRGQQETQYF.